This T cell receptor (beta chain) was retrieved from a study of shared clonotypes between healthy human individuals. Evenly divided among several immunoSEQ plates was the genomic DNA of each subset. Measured with immunoSEQ multiplex PCR; TCRdb has only the in-frame clones, and not every one. This sample has about 1 million clones; roughly 70% occur once, and the top ten carry about 1.5%. This CDR3 comprises 13 residues. Germline loops: CDR1 SNHLY, CDR2 FYNNEI. V was pared by 8 bases and J by 1 base, with 12 bases between. This clone was seen more than once but under ten times. V is TRBV2 and J is TRBJ2-7; no definite D call. This clonotype was sampled from a man younger than 30 in good health. Sequencing used memory CD4+ T cells sorted from blood. Subset of the sample: CD45RA-negative fraction. The CDR3 loop is CASGILPSYEQYF. The CDR3 nucleotides are TGTGCCAGCGGTATACTACCTTCCTACGAGCAGTACTTC.